This T cell receptor beta chain originates from a study of cytomegalovirus exposure and HLA in healthy donors. Across the study: The study's early data release held roughly 90 million unique TCRs from HLA-typed donors. Study-wide findings and caveats: As a later analysis showed, a missense DCLRE1C variant was linked to trimming of TCR beta V- and J-genes. Indistinguishability led to the exclusion of some V segments, TRBV6-2 and TRBV6-3 included. A later examination showed that TCR association rates differed by HLA locus, with DRB1 most and HLA-C fewest.

PCR primers comprised 60 Vbeta and 13 Jbeta primers. Profiling relied on immunoSEQ multiplex PCR, and the TCRdb table lists in-frame clones only, not all of them. The sample lists some 200,000 clones; over 80% were seen once. This clone was recorded only once. Its target is unknown. The CDR3 totals 19 residues. The germline gives CDR1 LNHNV, CDR2 YYDKDF (reference sequence). V shed 0 bases and J shed 0 bases, with 15 bases lying between them. The receptor was isolated from a man aged 40-50 years in good health and CMV-seropositive. This rearrangement joins TRBV15 to TRBJ2-6, with a weak D call TRBD2 (6 bases). The sequenced sample was PBMCs. CDR3 amino acids: CATSRDATGVGSGANVLTF. The CDR3 DNA reads as TGTGCCACCAGCAGAGACGCCACGGGGGTCGGCTCTGGGGCCAACGTCCTGACTTTC.